This entry lists 10 T cell receptor beta chains sequenced from one sample in a study of blood T cells in healthy people across ages. With a J-beta primer mix and a sample-barcoded 5' primer, a second PCR ran 7 to 11 cycles. TCRdb independently ran MiXCR on the 5' RACE reads; one entry per CDR3 protein. The sample holds approximately 690,000 distinct CDR3 sequences, around three fifths seen once. The sequenced sample was blood. The receptors stem from a man aged 55 to 70 in good health.

This clonotype was picked up one time. The rearrangement joins TRBV28 to TRBJ2-5, with D hard to call. Per the germline V gene, CDR1 is MDHEN and CDR2 is SYDVKM. This CDR3 has 15 amino acids. Trimming shortened V by 6 bases and J by 11 bases, and 25 bases separated the two germline ends. The CDR3 sequence is CASSFNRILHNEQYF. CDR3 sequence (DNA): TGTGCCAGCAGCTTCAATAGAATCTTGCACAATGAGCAGTACTTC.

The chain employs TRBV12-3 or TRBV12-4 and TRBJ2-1; the match to TRBD1 covers 9 bases. The trim removed 7 bases at V and 12 bases at J, leaving 19 bases unmatched. The CDR3 is 16 amino acids. The CDR3 loop reads CASTPLSGTGIVGQFF. Written as DNA, the CDR3 is TGTGCCAGCACCCCCCTGTCTGGGACAGGGATTGTTGGGCAGTTCTTC.

The chain combines TRBV3-1 with TRBJ2-3, with 9 bases fitting TRBD1. The trim removed 2 bases at V and 1 base at J, leaving 7 bases unmatched. The CDR3 has 17 amino acids. Germline CDR1 and CDR2: LGHDT and YNNKEL (reference sequence). This CDR3 reads CASSQQPGQGRTDTQYF. CDR3 sequence (DNA): TGTGCCAGCAGCCAACAACCGGGACAGGGACGCACAGATACGCAGTATTTT.

The chain links TRBV3-1 to TRBJ2-3, with 8 bases identical to TRBD2. The CDR3 runs 15 residues. The V segment lost 0 bases and the J segment 8 bases; nucleotides outside the gene matches: 7. Germline V lookup: CDR1 LGHDT, CDR2 YNNKEL (reference sequence). The CDR3 DNA is TGTGCCAGCAGCCAAGATCCAAGGGCGGGAGGTACGCAGTATTTT. Translating gives CASSQDPRAGGTQYF.

This clonotype was recorded a few times. The CDR3 bases are TGTGCCAGCAGCTTAGGGCAAGCAGAGACCCAGTACTTC. This gives the protein CASSLGQAETQYF. V and J are TRBV7-2 and TRBJ2-5; D remains ambiguous. Deletions cut 1 base from V and 4 bases from J, with 7 bases between. Germline CDR1 SGHTA, CDR2 FQGNSA. The CDR3 totals 13 residues.

The chain couples TRBV28 to TRBJ1-5; TRBD1 might be the D (6 bases). Trimming took off 2 bases at V and 5 bases at J, with 13 bases between the two ends. Germline V gives CDR1 MDHEN, CDR2 SYDVKM. The CDR3 runs to 15 residues. The CDR3 sequence: CASSLPNRVDQPQHF. The DNA of the CDR3 is TGTGCCAGCAGTTTACCGAACAGGGTTGATCAGCCCCAGCATTTT.

The chain combines TRBV28 with TRBJ2-7; TRBD1 or TRBD2 may be the D gene (5 bases each). Between the trimmed V and J ends, which lost 5 bases and 3 bases, there was a span of 14 bases. CDR3 length: 14 residues. The germline V gene encodes CDR1 MDHEN and CDR2 SYDVKM. CDR3 sequence (DNA): TGTGCCAGCAGTCTTCCGGGACCCTTCTACGAGCAGTACTTC. Translated: CASSLPGPFYEQYF. Full variable domain (remainder filled in from reference TRBV28 and TRBJ2-7): DVKVTQSSRYLVKRTGEKVFLECVQDMDHENMFWYRQDPGLGLRLIYFSYDVKMKEKGDIPEGYSVSREKKERFSLILESASTNQTSMYLCASSLPGPFYEQYFGPGTRLTVT.

The genes are TRBV3-1 and TRBJ2-1; 9 nucleotides agree with TRBD1. Germline trimming cut 2 bases from V and 6 bases from J; bases unmatched to any gene: 8. There are 16 residues in the CDR3. Germline V gene sequence: CDR1 LGHDT, CDR2 YNNKEL (reference sequence). The CDR3 region is CASSQHSGQGGNEQFF. The CDR3 bases are TGTGCCAGCAGCCAACATTCGGGACAGGGTGGCAATGAGCAGTTCTTC.

The V and J genes are TRBV5-1 and TRBJ2-7; D possibly corresponds to TRBD2 (5 bases). The CDR3 is made up of 15 amino acids. CDR1 is SGHRS, CDR2 YFSETQ, per germline. V lost 3 bases and J 0 bases, leaving 13 bases between the germline ends. The CDR3 nucleotides are TGCGCCAGCAGCTCCAACGGGCTAGCCTCCTACGAGCAGTACTTC. It yields the protein CASSSNGLASYEQYF.

The chain uses TRBV29-1 and TRBJ2-5; no clear D gene. Trimming took 4 bases from V and 7 from J, leaving 7 bases between them. The CDR3 has 10 amino acids. Germline CDR1 and CDR2: SQVTM and ANQGSEA. CDR3 in DNA: TGCAGCGTTGGGGATACGACCCAGTACTTC. Translated, it gives CSVGDTTQYF. Full variable domain (remainder filled in from reference TRBV29-1 and TRBJ2-5): SAVISQKPSRDICQRGTSLTIQCQVDSQVTMMFWYRQQPGQSLTLIATANQGSEATYESGFVIDKFPISRPNLTFSTLTVSNMSPEDSSIYLCSVGDTTQYFGPGTRLLVL.